Described below is a single T cell receptor beta chain sequence and its context. Its antigen is as yet unknown. V lost 4 bases and J lost 6; bases outside the gene matches: 0. The CDR3 sequence is 14 residues long. CDR1 is SGHTA and CDR2 is FQGNSA in the germline V gene. The sample belongs to a study of cytomegalovirus exposure and HLA in healthy donors. General study points: Earlier findings revealed that most TCR beta V segments proved productive either about 87% or about 30% of the time.

PCR amplification relied on 60 Vbeta primers (plus 13 Jbeta primers). As originally analysed: It was a later analysis that counted 79 million or so unique TCR beta chains, of which roughly 10 million were shared. The assay was immunoSEQ multiplex PCR, and TCRdb's table has in-frame clones only and misses some. That table gives V, J and clone size, and the DNA gave D and trimming. The repertoire includes roughly 180,000 clones, about 77% of them detected once, and 1.3% sits in the top ten. The sample was PBMCs. The source of this sequence is a man younger than 45 in good health and CMV-seronegative. The chain is built from TRBV7-2 and TRBJ2-1, with 13 nucleotides matching TRBD2. CDR3 loop: CASSWTSGGNEQFF. In nucleotides, the CDR3 is TGTGCCAGCAGCTGGACTAGCGGGGGCAATGAGCAGTTCTTC.